These 28 T cell receptor beta chains share one sample of origin, sequenced in a study of beta chain features in type 1 diabetes. The isolated RNA, all of it, was reverse transcribed, so expressed TCRB transcripts were what got sequenced. Assay: immunoSEQ multiplex PCR; the TCRdb copy retains only in-frame clones and omits some. Among under 500,000 clones, about 29% were seen once, and the ten largest hold around 0.065%. Material: naive CD4+ T cells from blood. These receptors were obtained from a man aged 18 to 29 in good health.

This clone showed up just a few times. The rearrangement links TRBV29-1 to TRBJ2-1; the D is unclear. Germline V gene lookup returns CDR1 SQVTM and CDR2 ANQGSEA. This CDR3 comprises 11 residues. Trimming shortened V by 1 base and J by 7 bases, and 5 bases separated the two germline ends. The CDR3 DNA reads as TGCAGCGTTGAAGCTGGTAATGAGCAGTTCTTC. Protein: CSVEAGNEQFF.

This chain connects TRBV19 to TRBJ2-7, with D possibly being TRBD1 (6 bases). This CDR3 region has 11 residues. CDR1 and CDR2 from the germline V gene are LNHDA and SQIVND (reference sequence). Trimming took 8 bases from V and 3 from J, leaving 8 bases between them. The CDR3 spells CASQQGYEQYF. CDR3 DNA: TGTGCCAGTCAACAGGGCTACGAGCAGTACTTC.

V is TRBV9 and J is TRBJ2-3; TRBD2 might be the D (6 bases). The CDR3 has 14 amino acids. Trimming pared 7 bases from V and 3 bases from J, leaving 15 bases between. Germline V lookup: CDR1 SGDLS, CDR2 YYNGEE. CDR3 nucleotide sequence: TGTGCCAGCGGGCGGGCTAGCGCGACAGATACGCAGTATTTT. This encodes CASGRASATDTQYF.

This clone was picked up a small number of times. The genes are TRBV15 and TRBJ1-4; 10 bases align to TRBD1. The CDR3 loop spans 17 amino acids. Germline lookup yields CDR1 LNHNV and CDR2 YYDKDF (reference sequence). V was pared by 0 bases and J by 7 bases, with 8 bases of the junction left unmatched. In nucleotides, the CDR3 is TGTGCCACCAGCAGAGATAACGACAGGGGGCGGATTGAAAAACTGTTTTTT. As protein: CATSRDNDRGRIEKLFF.

This clone was observed a handful of times. The CDR3 region has the DNA TGTGCCAGCAGCAAGAGGAAACGCAAGAGTACGGGGACCCAGTACTTC. Amino acid sequence: CASSKRKRKSTGTQYF. This chain uses TRBV21-1 with TRBJ2-5; the D call TRBD2 from the table was never checked on the DNA. TRBV21-1 is designated a pseudogene. This CDR3 spans 16 amino acids.

A remark on this clone: This sample includes further DNA sequences coding for the same CDR3. V and J are TRBV2 and TRBJ2-3; D remains ambiguous. Germline lookup yields CDR1 SNHLY and CDR2 FYNNEI. The V end lost 4 bases, the J end lost 2 bases, and 4 bases lay between the germline ends. This CDR3 has 12 amino acids. For the CDR3, the DNA is TGTGCCAGCAGTGGGCTCACAGATACGCAGTATTTT. It encodes CASSGLTDTQYF.

The V gene is TRBV5-1, the J gene TRBJ2-3; D possibly corresponds to TRBD1 (5 bases). Trimming pared 0 bases from V and 1 base from J, leaving 9 bases between. This CDR3 region has 15 residues. CDR1 is SGHRS and CDR2 is YFSETQ in the germline V gene. CDR3 amino acids: CASSLAQGGTDTQYF. CDR3 sequence (DNA): TGCGCCAGCAGCTTGGCCCAGGGCGGCACAGATACGCAGTATTTT.

The chain has TRBV9 and TRBJ2-3; tentatively, D is TRBD2 (6 bases). The germline V and J ends were trimmed by 4 bases and 3 bases, with 12 bases remaining between them. Germline loops: CDR1 SGDLS, CDR2 YYNGEE. CDR3 length equals 14 residues. The CDR3: CASSQLATTDTQYF. DNA for the CDR3: TGTGCCAGCAGCCAACTAGCTACGACAGATACGCAGTATTTT.

The chain recombines TRBV4-1 with TRBJ2-3; a weak D match, TRBD2 (6 bases). Trimming shortened V by 0 bases and J by 3 bases, and 13 bases separated the two germline ends. CDR3 size: 16 residues. Germline V gene data show CDR1 as MGHRA and CDR2 as YSYEKL. The DNA of the CDR3 is TGCGCCAGCAGCCAAGATCCAGGGAGGAGAACAGATACGCAGTATTTT. As protein: CASSQDPGRRTDTQYF.

This chain connects TRBV6-5 to TRBJ1-2, with D unclear. CDR1 and CDR2 (germline): MNHEY, SVGAGI. V was clipped by 0 bases and J by 8 bases, with 19 bases between them. The CDR3 has 16 residues. The CDR3, as DNA: TGTGCCAGCAGTTACTCGGTAGCGCGATCCCCAGGCGGCTACACCTTC. It yields the protein CASSYSVARSPGGYTF.

The CDR3 sequence is CASSIRGPSDTQYF. CDR3 coding DNA: TGTGCCAGTAGTATACGAGGACCCTCGGATACGCAGTATTTT. The chain recombines TRBV19 with TRBJ2-3; unclear D gene. Looked up from germline, CDR1 is LNHDA and CDR2 is SQIVND (reference sequence). Trimming cost V 2 bases and J 6 bases, with 12 bases left between them. The CDR3 length is 14 residues.

This clone was seen a few times. This rearrangement joins TRBV5-1 to TRBJ2-1, with D tentatively TRBD1 or TRBD2 (5 bases each). Germline lookup yields CDR1 SGHRS and CDR2 YFSETQ. V shed 4 bases and J shed 8 bases, with 16 bases lying between them. This CDR3 comprises 14 residues. The DNA for the CDR3 is TGCGCCAGCAGCCCGGGTCCCCCGGGGCATGAGCAGTTCTTC. Protein sequence: CASSPGPPGHEQFF.

This clone was seen a few times. V and J are TRBV27 and TRBJ2-1; 11 positions match TRBD2. Germline CDR1 reads MNHEY; CDR2 reads SMNVEV (reference sequence). The CDR3 has 20 residues. Losses at the gene ends were 3 bases for V and 4 bases for J; bases not matched to a gene: 17. In DNA form, the CDR3 reads TGTGCCAGCAGTTTTCTTGCCCGGTCTGGCCTAGCGGGAGGATACAATGAGCAGTTCTTC. It yields the protein CASSFLARSGLAGGYNEQFF.

The sample holds a few counts of this clone. The rearrangement joins TRBV6-5 to TRBJ2-5; the match to TRBD1 covers 9 bases. The CDR3 is 15 amino acids. The germline V gene has CDR1 MNHEY and CDR2 SVGAGI. J was trimmed by 5 bases and V by 6 bases; bases with no gene match: 10. In nucleotides, the CDR3 is TGTGCCAGCAGCGGCCGGGACAGGGCCCGGGAGACCCAGTACTTC. The encoded protein is CASSGRDRARETQYF.

The chain joins TRBV5-1 to TRBJ2-7, with D unclear. The CDR3 totals 13 residues. The V end was cut by 0 bases, the J end by 3 bases, with 7 bases between. Germline V CDR1 and CDR2: SGHRS, YFSETQ. The DNA of the CDR3 is TGCGCCAGCAGCTTGGCTGCCAACTACGAGCAGTACTTC. This sequence encodes CASSLAANYEQYF.

The chain uses TRBV7-9 and TRBJ2-1; D gene uncertain. Trimming took 5 bases from V and 6 from J, leaving 14 bases between them. CDR1 is SEHNR, CDR2 FQNEAQ, per germline (reference sequence). The CDR3 is 14 residues long. The CDR3 DNA reads TGTGCCAGCAGCCTCCAAGGGCCCAGCAATGAGCAGTTCTTC. This codes for CASSLQGPSNEQFF.

This chain uses TRBV15 with TRBJ1-2, with D perhaps matching TRBD1 (5 bases). The CDR3 consists of 13 residues. The V gene's germline CDR1 is LNHNV and CDR2 YYDKDF (reference sequence). V gave up 1 base and J gave up 4 bases, with 7 bases separating them. The CDR3 nucleotides read TGTGCCACCAGCAGAGCCGGGGCCTATGGCTACACCTTC. As protein: CATSRAGAYGYTF. Full variable domain (outside the CDR3, taken from reference TRBV15 and TRBJ1-2): DAMVIQNPRYQVTQFGKPVTLSCSQTLNHNVMYWYQQKSSQAPKLLFHYYDKDFNNEADTPDNFQSRRPNTSFCFLDIRSPGLGDTAMYLCATSRAGAYGYTFGSGTRLTVV.

This chain uses TRBV5-6 with TRBJ1-2, with D hard to call. CDR3 size: 13 residues. V was cut by 1 base and J by 8 bases, with 12 bases left in between. Germline CDR1 SGHDT, CDR2 YYEEEE. CDR3: CASSLLGSGGYTF. CDR3 nucleotides: TGTGCCAGCAGCTTGCTGGGTTCTGGCGGCTACACCTTC.

This clone was found a few times. V gene TRBV30 combines with J gene TRBJ1-1; no reliable D call. The V gene's germline CDR1 is GTSNPN and CDR2 SVGIG (reference sequence). The CDR3 is 12 residues long. With 2 bases removed from V and 1 base from J, the gap between germline ends came to 5 bases. Here the CDR3 reads CAWSSQNTEAFF. CDR3 nucleotides: TGTGCCTGGAGTAGTCAGAACACTGAAGCTTTCTTT.

This sequence joins TRBV29-1 and TRBJ2-3; 10 bases align to TRBD2. Germline CDR1 SQVTM, CDR2 ANQGSEA. V shed 7 bases, J shed 3 bases, and the junction held 10 bases outside the gene matches. This CDR3 comprises 15 residues. The chain's CDR3 is CSAEGLAGVTDTQYF. The CDR3 coding sequence is TGCAGCGCCGAAGGTCTAGCGGGAGTGACAGATACGCAGTATTTT.

The chain has TRBV7-6 and TRBJ2-5; D is unclear. Germline lookup yields CDR1 SGHVS and CDR2 FNYEAQ. V lost 2 bases, J lost 4 bases, and 5 bases lay in between. The CDR3 has 12 amino acids. The CDR3 DNA follows: TGTGCCAGCAGCTTAACTGTAGAGACCCAGTACTTC. This codes for CASSLTVETQYF.

This clone was seen more than once but under ten times. The chain uses TRBV29-1 and TRBJ2-1, with unresolved D. This CDR3 is built from 11 residues. CDR1 is SQVTM and CDR2 is ANQGSEA in the germline V gene. Between the trimmed V and J ends, which lost 7 bases and 6 bases, there was a span of 10 bases. The CDR3 sequence is CSGGRINEQFF. CDR3 nucleotides: TGCAGCGGCGGACGGATCAATGAGCAGTTCTTC.

This clone has just a few counts. The chain recombines TRBV5-4 with TRBJ2-5, with 7 bases that match TRBD1. With V trimmed by 4 bases and J by 4 bases, 7 bases remained unmatched. Germline V gene sequence: CDR1 SGHNT, CDR2 YYREEE (reference sequence). This CDR3 has 14 residues. CDR3 sequence reads: CASSHQGQRETQYF. In nucleotides, the CDR3 is TGTGCCAGCAGCCATCAGGGACAGAGAGAGACCCAGTACTTC.

V gene TRBV10-3 combines with J gene TRBJ1-2, with D possibly matching TRBD1 (6 bases). Germline V lookup: CDR1 ENHRY, CDR2 SYGVKD. The V gene lost 10 bases and the J gene lost 2 bases, with 20 bases spanning the gap. This CDR3 region has 15 residues. CDR3 nucleotides: TGTGCCACCGGGGGGCTGAAGGGATCGAACTATGGCTACACCTTC. This codes for CATGGLKGSNYGYTF.

This rearrangement joins TRBV9 to TRBJ2-3; 8 bases line up with TRBD2. There are 16 residues in the CDR3. Germline-derived CDR1 and CDR2 are SGDLS and YYNGEE. V dropped 3 bases and J dropped 1; count of bases not matched to a gene: 7. The DNA for the CDR3 is TGTGCCAGCAGCGCAGGTAGCGGGATGGGCACAGATACGCAGTATTTT. This codes for CASSAGSGMGTDTQYF.

For the CDR3, the DNA is TGTGCCAGCAGGGTTTTCGATGAGCAGTTCTTC. Encoded protein: CASRVFDEQFF. This chain links TRBV28 with TRBJ2-1; D unclear. The germline V and J ends were trimmed by 6 bases and 8 bases, with 8 bases remaining between them. The germline gives CDR1 MDHEN, CDR2 SYDVKM. This CDR3 spans 11 amino acids.

The V gene is TRBV5-4, the J gene TRBJ2-7; D is uncertain. Germline assignment: CDR1 SGHNT and CDR2 YYREEE (reference sequence). V lost 6 bases and J lost 2, with 15 bases in between. This CDR3 is built from 14 residues. The CDR3 bases are TGTGCCAGCAAGTTGGAAGGGAATACCTACGAGCAGTACTTC. It specifies CASKLEGNTYEQYF. Full variable domain (remainder filled in from reference TRBV5-4 and TRBJ2-7): ETGVTQSPTHLIKTRGQQVTLRCSSQSGHNTVSWYQQALGQGPQFIFQYYREEENGRGNFPPRFSGLQFPNYSSELNVNALELDDSALYLCASKLEGNTYEQYFGPGTRLTVT.

This chain links TRBV14 with TRBJ1-4, with D possibly TRBD1 on 5 matching bases. This CDR3 is 16 amino acids long. V was pared by 5 bases and J by 10 bases, with 23 bases between. Per germline, CDR1 SGHDN and CDR2 FVKESK. CDR3 loop: CASSSTEQATFRKLFF. The CDR3 DNA sequence: TGTGCCAGCAGCTCTACGGAACAGGCAACCTTCCGAAAACTGTTTTTT.